This T cell receptor (beta chain) emerged from a study of preoperative IRX-2 immunotherapy in early breast cancer. This clone was counted once. TCRdb's copy holds only in-frame clones and misses some; the assay was immunoSEQ multiplex PCR. The sample contains roughly 29,000 clones, nearly 90% of which appear only once. Treatment given: preoperative locoregional IRX-2 cytokine immunotherapy. Patients received preoperative, locoregional IRX-2 cytokine immunotherapy in a phase Ib study. This sequence originates from a human donor with breast cancer. The biological material was taken from a patient treated with IRX-2 immunotherapy.

CDR3 sequence (DNA): TGCAGCGTTGACTCAGACGGGGTATCCTACAATGAGCAGTTCTTC. Its translation is CSVDSDGVSYNEQFF. The rearrangement links TRBV29-1 to TRBJ2-1; perhaps TRBD2 as D (5 bases). Trimming left V 3 bases short and J 1 base short, with 13 bases between. The CDR3 has 15 amino acids. The germline V gene has CDR1 SQVTM and CDR2 ANQGSEA.